This entry concerns a single T cell receptor (beta chain). Its target is not known. This CDR3 has 12 residues. Trimming cost V 4 bases and J 6 bases, with 9 bases left between them. Per the germline V gene, CDR1 is MGHDK and CDR2 is SYGVNS. RNA transcripts provided the source from which TCR beta CDR3 regions were amplified. When the TCR CDR3 underwent first-round RT-PCR, the HTBI primer set was used. TCRdb reanalysed the multiplex PCR reads using MiXCR and keeps one entry per CDR3 protein. The sample has 650,000 to 750,000 distinct CDR3 sequences; approximately 14% are singletons. Patients showing uncontrolled infection, other autoimmune disease, pregnancy or lactation were ineligible. These data originate in a study of T cells in Graves' hyperthyroidism and ophthalmopathy. Study observations and caveats: Most clonotypes expanded in thyroid above 0.001 were likewise present in blood.

The clonotype was recovered from a woman aged 18-29 years with Graves' hyperthyroidism. The sample comprised blood. V and J are TRBV25-1 and TRBJ1-1; unclear D gene. CDR3 sequence: CASSVLGAEAFF. CDR3 DNA: TGTGCCAGCAGTGTACTAGGCGCTGAAGCTTTCTTT.